This TCR beta chain derives from a study of blood T cell repertoires in COVID-19. Overall study context: There were acute and convalescent COVID-19 samples, and they came from the United States, Italy and Spain.

Authors' methods: Amplified reference gene primers provided the basis for estimating nucleated cell counts. Assay: immunoSEQ multiplex PCR; the TCRdb copy retains only in-frame clones and omits some. For V, J and clone size, that table is used; D and trimming come from the DNA. The sample lists 150,000 or so clones, over 80% occurring once. Germline CDR1 LNHDA, CDR2 SQIVND (reference sequence). This CDR3 region has 15 residues. Trimming shortened V by 7 bases and J by 0 bases, and 13 bases separated the two germline ends. Sequencing was done on a sample of peripheral blood. The origin of this receptor is a man older than 75 with acute or convalescent COVID-19. This rearrangement joins TRBV19 to TRBJ1-3; possible D gene TRBD1, 5 bases. The CDR3 DNA sequence: TGTGCCAGTAAAGGGGCTCCCTTCTCTGGAAACACCATATATTTT. Translation: CASKGAPFSGNTIYF.